The clone carrying this T cell receptor beta chain occurred many times. Antigen: not known. Ophthalmopathy donors' eye disease showed moderate-to-severe activity, CAS of at least 3, NOSPECS of at least 4 and duration under 3 months. This sample is drawn from a study of Graves' ophthalmopathy and Graves' hyperthyroidism. Investigators amplified TCR beta CDR3 regions from RNA transcripts. Amplification began with first-round RT-PCR using HTBI primers, then second-round multiplex PCR was performed. MiXCR, applied by TCRdb to the multiplex PCR reads, yields one record per CDR3 protein. The sample holds over 200,000 distinct CDR3 sequences, under 30% seen once. Study results and caveats: Sensitivity reached just under 90% and specificity 81.08% for a 13-signature model separating ophthalmopathy from stable hyperthyroidism.

Sequences were obtained from peripheral blood. The clonotype comes from a man aged 50-60 years with Graves' ophthalmopathy.

CDR3 nucleotide sequence: TGTGCCAGCAGCAGGCGGGAAGCCTACGAGCAGTACTTC. It yields the protein CASSRREAYEQYF. The rearrangement links TRBV7-2 to TRBJ2-7; a possible D gene is TRBD2 (6 bases). Germline V gene data show CDR1 as SGHTA and CDR2 as FQGNSA. The CDR3 is 13 amino acids. V was trimmed by 5 bases and J by 2 bases, leaving 10 bases between them.